A selection of T cell receptor beta chains follows, all from one sample in a study of blood T cell repertoires in COVID-19. The assay was immunoSEQ multiplex PCR, and TCRdb's table has in-frame clones only and misses some. The repertoire holds 150,000 to 170,000 clones, with around 79% as singletons. Sequences were obtained from peripheral blood. The receptors come from an elderly man with acute or convalescent COVID-19. The CDR3 runs from the conserved cysteine through the conserved F or W. A D gene is named only where the DNA matches it firmly. Clone size is given for some rows only: seen once, a few or many times, or a class if the clone is expanded.

v_call,d_call,clone_size,j_call,cdr3_nt,cdr3_aa
TRBV7-3,TRBD2,NA,TRBJ2-4,TGTGCCAGCAGCTCAGGCAGCGGGGGGGCCGCCAAAAACATTCAGTACTTC,CASSSGSGGAAKNIQYF
TRBV6-2/TRBV6-3,TRBD1,NA,TRBJ2-1,TGTGCCAGCAGTTACCGGACAGGGGGCTCCTACAATGAGCAGTTCTTC,CASSYRTGGSYNEQFF
TRBV30,TRBD2,NA,TRBJ2-1,TGTGCCTGGCGACTAGCGGGGGGGCGGGAGCAGTTCTTC,CAWRLAGGREQFF
TRBV29-1,TRBD1,once,TRBJ2-1,TGCAGCGCCCTGGGACAGGGGATTTATGAGCAGTTCTTC,CSALGQGIYEQFF
TRBV11-3,NA,NA,TRBJ1-1,TGTGCCAGCAGCCCCTCGGCTGCCTACACAGGGAACACTGAAGCTTTCTTT,CASSPSAAYTGNTEAFF
TRBV7-2,NA,NA,TRBJ2-1,TGTGCCAGCAGAAAGACTGGAAGCTCCTACAATGAGCAGTTCTTC,CASRKTGSSYNEQFF
TRBV7-2,TRBD2,NA,TRBJ2-7,TGTGCCAGCAGCCCCAGACTAGCGGGGGCGGGCGAGCAGTACTTC,CASSPRLAGAGEQYF
TRBV24-1,NA,few,TRBJ1-3,TGTGCCACCCAACAGGGCTCTGGAAACACCATATATTTT,CATQQGSGNTIYF
TRBV6-4,TRBD2,NA,TRBJ2-3,TGTGCCAGCTCCCGGACTAGCGGGGGGGCTTATACGCAGTATTTT,CASSRTSGGAYTQYF
TRBV5-4,NA,few,TRBJ2-1,TGTGCCAGCAGACCCCGGGGGGCGAGCTCCTACAATGAGCAGTTCTTC,CASRPRGASSYNEQFF
TRBV10-3,NA,NA,TRBJ2-5,TGTGCCATCAGTGAACAGGGACAAGAGACCCAGTACTTC,CAISEQGQETQYF
TRBV7-8,TRBD1,NA,TRBJ1-4,TGTGCCAGCAGCTTCGACAGGGGGCGAACAGCTAATGAAAAACTGTTTTTT,CASSFDRGRTANEKLFF
TRBV7-2,TRBD2,NA,TRBJ2-1,TGTGCCAGCAGCACCGGGACTAGCGGGGGCCGGGAGCAGTTCTTC,CASSTGTSGGREQFF
TRBV7-9,NA,NA,TRBJ1-1,TGTGCCAGCAGCCCTGCCGGGTCGGGGTCGGCTTTCTTT,CASSPAGSGSAFF
TRBV30,NA,NA,TRBJ2-7,TGTGCCTGGAGTGGCAGGGGTGCCCAGTACTTC,CAWSGRGAQYF
TRBV27,NA,NA,TRBJ2-7,TGTGCCAGCAGTCCAACGACGTGGGCCGTGGCCGTCCACGAGCAGTACTTC,CASSPTTWAVAVHEQYF